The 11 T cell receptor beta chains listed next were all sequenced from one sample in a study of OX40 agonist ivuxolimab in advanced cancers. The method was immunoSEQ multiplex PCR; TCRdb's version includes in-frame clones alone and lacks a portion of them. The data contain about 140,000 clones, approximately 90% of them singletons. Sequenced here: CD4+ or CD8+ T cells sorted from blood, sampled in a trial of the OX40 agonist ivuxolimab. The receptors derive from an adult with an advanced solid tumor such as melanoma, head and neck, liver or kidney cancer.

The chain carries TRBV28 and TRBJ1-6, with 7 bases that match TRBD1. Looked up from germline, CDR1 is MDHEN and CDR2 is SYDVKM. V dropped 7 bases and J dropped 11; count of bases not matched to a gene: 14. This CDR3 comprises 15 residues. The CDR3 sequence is CASISRGGGPTPLHF. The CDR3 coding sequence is TGTGCCAGCATCTCCAGGGGAGGGGGCCCGACACCCCTCCACTTT.

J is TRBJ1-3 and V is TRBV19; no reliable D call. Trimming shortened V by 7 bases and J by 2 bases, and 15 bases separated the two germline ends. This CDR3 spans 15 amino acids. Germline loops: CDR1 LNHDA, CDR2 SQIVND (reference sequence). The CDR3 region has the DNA TGTGCCAGTACTCAGGCCTCAGCCGCTGGAAACACCATATATTTT. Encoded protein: CASTQASAAGNTIYF.

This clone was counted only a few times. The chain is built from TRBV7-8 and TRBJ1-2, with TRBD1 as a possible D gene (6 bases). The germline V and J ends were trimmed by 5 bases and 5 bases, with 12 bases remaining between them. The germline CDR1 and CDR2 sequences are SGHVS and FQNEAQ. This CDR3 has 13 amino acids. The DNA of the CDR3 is TGTGCCAGCAGCCGAGGGGGGGGATATGGCTACACCTTC. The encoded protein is CASSRGGGYGYTF.

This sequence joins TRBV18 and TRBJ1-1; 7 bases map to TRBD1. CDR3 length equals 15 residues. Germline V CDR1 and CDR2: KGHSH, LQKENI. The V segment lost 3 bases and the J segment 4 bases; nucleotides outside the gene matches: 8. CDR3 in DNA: TGTGCCAGCTCACCGACACTCGACAGGGTCACTGAAGCTTTCTTT. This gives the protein CASSPTLDRVTEAFF.

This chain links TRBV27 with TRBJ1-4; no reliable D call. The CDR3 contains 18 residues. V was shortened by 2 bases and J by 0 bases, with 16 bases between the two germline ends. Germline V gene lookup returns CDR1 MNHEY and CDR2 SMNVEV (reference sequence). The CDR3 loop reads CASSLVREQRATNEKLFF. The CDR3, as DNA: TGTGCCAGCAGTTTAGTTCGGGAGCAAAGAGCAACTAATGAAAAACTGTTTTTT. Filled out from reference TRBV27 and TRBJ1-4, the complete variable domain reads EAQVTQNPRYLITVTGKKLTVTCSQNMNHEYMSWYRQDPGLGLRQIYYSMNVEVTDKGDVPEGYKVSRKEKRNFPLILESPSPNQTSLYFCASSLVREQRATNEKLFFGSGTQLSVL.

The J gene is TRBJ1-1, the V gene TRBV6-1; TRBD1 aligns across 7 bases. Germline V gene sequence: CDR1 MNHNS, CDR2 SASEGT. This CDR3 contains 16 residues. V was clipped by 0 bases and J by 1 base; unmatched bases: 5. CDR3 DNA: TGTGCCAGCAGTGAAGCGCTGGGACAGACGAACACTGAAGCTTTCTTT. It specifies CASSEALGQTNTEAFF.

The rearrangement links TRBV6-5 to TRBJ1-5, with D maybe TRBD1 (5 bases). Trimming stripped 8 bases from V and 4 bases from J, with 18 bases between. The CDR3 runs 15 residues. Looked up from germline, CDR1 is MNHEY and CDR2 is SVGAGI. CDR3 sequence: CASGGGESGNQPQHF. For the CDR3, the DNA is TGTGCCAGCGGGGGAGGGGAGTCTGGAAATCAGCCCCAGCATTTT.

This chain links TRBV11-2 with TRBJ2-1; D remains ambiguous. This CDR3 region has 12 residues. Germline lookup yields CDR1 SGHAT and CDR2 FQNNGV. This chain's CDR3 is CATRDSYNEQFF. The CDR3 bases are TGTGCGACTCGTGACTCCTACAATGAGCAGTTCTTC.

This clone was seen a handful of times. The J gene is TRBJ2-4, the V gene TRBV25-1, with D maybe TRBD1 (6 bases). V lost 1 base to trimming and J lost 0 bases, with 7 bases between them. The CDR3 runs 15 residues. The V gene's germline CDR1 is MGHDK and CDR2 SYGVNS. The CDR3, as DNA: TGTGCCAGCAGTGAATCAGGGGTAGCCAAAAACATTCAGTACTTC. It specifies CASSESGVAKNIQYF.

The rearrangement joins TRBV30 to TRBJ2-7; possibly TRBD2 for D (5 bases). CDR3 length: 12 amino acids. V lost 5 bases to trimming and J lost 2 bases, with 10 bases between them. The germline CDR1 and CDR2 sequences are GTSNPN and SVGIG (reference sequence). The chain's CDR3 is CAWRPGAYEQYF. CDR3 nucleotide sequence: TGTGCCTGGCGTCCCGGGGCCTACGAGCAGTACTTC. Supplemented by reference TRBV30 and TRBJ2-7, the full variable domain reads SQTIHQWPATLVQPVGSPLSLECTVEGTSNPNLYWYRQAAGRGLQLLFYSVGIGQISSEVPQNLSASRPQDRQFILSSKKLLLSDSGFYLCAWRPGAYEQYFGPGTRLTVT.

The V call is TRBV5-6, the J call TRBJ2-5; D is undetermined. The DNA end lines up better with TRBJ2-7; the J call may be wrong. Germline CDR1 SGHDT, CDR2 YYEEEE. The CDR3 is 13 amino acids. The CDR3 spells CASSPGPLYEQYF. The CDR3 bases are TGTGCCAGCAGCCCTGGGCCTTTATACGAGCAGTACTTC.